This paragraph reports one T cell receptor beta chain. The antigen remains undetermined. The entry originates in a study of cytomegalovirus exposure and HLA in healthy donors. Study-wide results and limits: The authors enumerated over 150 TCR beta chains as linked to cytomegalovirus. When presence/absence was analysed, sequencing depth was taken to be roughly uniform across donors. Another analysis was done later, and it associated 16,951 TCR beta sequences with HLA alleles at 0.05 false discovery rate. Serostatus for CMV was the only available immune exposure information.

This CDR3 has 15 residues. V was shortened by 0 bases and J by 3 bases, with 11 bases between the two germline ends. The PCR made use of 60 Vbeta and 13 Jbeta primers. Profiling relied on immunoSEQ multiplex PCR, and the TCRdb table lists in-frame clones only, not all of them. The data hold over 150,000 clones, with roughly three quarters observed a single time. The TCR was taken from a man aged 18-30 years in good health and CMV-seropositive. V is TRBV23-1 and J is TRBJ1-1; weak D call: TRBD1 (5 bases). Being an ORF, TRBV23-1 has a function that is uncertain. Source material: PBMCs. The CDR3 sequence is CASSQSAGPHTEAFF. The CDR3, as DNA: TGCGCCAGCAGTCAATCGGCAGGGCCCCACACTGAAGCTTTCTTT.